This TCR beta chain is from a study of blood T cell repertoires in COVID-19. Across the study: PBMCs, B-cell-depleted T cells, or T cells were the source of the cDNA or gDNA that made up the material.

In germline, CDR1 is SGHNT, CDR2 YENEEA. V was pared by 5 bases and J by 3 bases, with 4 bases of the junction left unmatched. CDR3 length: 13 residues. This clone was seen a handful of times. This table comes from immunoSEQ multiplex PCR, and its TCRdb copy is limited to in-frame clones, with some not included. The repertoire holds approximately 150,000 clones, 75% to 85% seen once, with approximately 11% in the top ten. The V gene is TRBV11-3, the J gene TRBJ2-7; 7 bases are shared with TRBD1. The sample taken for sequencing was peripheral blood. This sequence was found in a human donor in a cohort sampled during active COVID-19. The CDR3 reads CASSPRQGYEQYF. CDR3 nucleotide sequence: TGTGCCAGCAGCCCCCGACAGGGCTACGAGCAGTACTTC.